A single sample is the source of the 17 T cell receptor beta chains below, sequenced in a study of blood T cells in healthy people across ages. Alongside a J-beta primer mix, a sample-barcoded 5' primer served in a second PCR lasting about 7 to 12 cycles. One entry per CDR3 protein results from TCRdb running MiXCR on the 5' RACE reads. The sample yields 1.5 million to 2 million distinct CDR3 sequences, roughly 50% seen once. What was sequenced was blood. The receptors were gathered from a woman in her 40s in good health.

The rearrangement uses TRBV12-3 or TRBV12-4 and TRBJ1-2; D gene unclear. The CDR3 is 15 residues long. V was trimmed by 6 bases and J by 5 bases, leaving 19 bases between them. The CDR3 region has the DNA TGTGCCAGCAGCACAACCGGCCCACGCCTTTATGGCTACACCTTC. It is translated as CASSTTGPRLYGYTF.

This clonotype has a handful of counts. This sequence joins TRBV4-3 and TRBJ2-7; 10 bases match TRBD1. The V segment lost 4 bases and the J segment 0 bases; nucleotides outside the gene matches: 15. The CDR3 runs to 19 residues. CDR1 LGHNA and CDR2 YSLEER come from the germline V gene. CDR3 nucleotide sequence: TGCGCCAGCAGCCTCCGAAAGAACACGAGGACAGGGGGCTCCTACGAGCAGTACTTC. The encoded protein is CASSLRKNTRTGGSYEQYF.

V is TRBV27 and J is TRBJ2-1, with 8 bases fitting TRBD2. Germline V lookup: CDR1 MNHEY, CDR2 SMNVEV (reference sequence). V shed 5 bases and J 0 bases; nucleotides not matched to a gene: 6. The CDR3 contains 16 residues. For the CDR3, the DNA is TGTGCCAGCAGTCTCATAGCGGGGCTCTCCTACAATGAGCAGTTCTTC. Amino acid sequence: CASSLIAGLSYNEQFF.

This clonotype has more than one count but fewer than ten. The rearrangement links TRBV7-3 to TRBJ1-5; D not resolved. Trimming left V 4 bases short and J 5 bases short, with 9 bases between. Germline CDR1 and CDR2: SGHTA and FQGTGA. The CDR3 has 13 residues. CDR3 nucleotides: TGTGCCAGCAGCTCTTCCGGGGATCAGCCCCAGCATTTT. Translated: CASSSSGDQPQHF.

The chain carries TRBV2 and TRBJ2-3; D call uncertain. This CDR3 is built from 13 residues. The germline V gene has CDR1 SNHLY and CDR2 FYNNEI. V lost 6 bases and J lost 4, with 11 bases in between. In DNA, the CDR3 is TGTGCCAGCAGCGTTCGCTCTTCAGATACGCAGTATTTT. As protein: CASSVRSSDTQYF.

The chain joins TRBV20-1 to TRBJ2-7; 10 bases align to TRBD1. The junction had 5 bases not matched to a gene; V was cut back by 7 bases and J by 5 bases. The length of the CDR3 is 12 residues. Germline V gene sequence: CDR1 DFQATT, CDR2 SNEGSKA (reference sequence). CDR3 residues: CSGRQGADEQYF. Here the CDR3 DNA reads TGCAGTGGCCGACAGGGGGCCGACGAGCAGTACTTC.

This clonotype has a handful of counts. The rearrangement uses TRBV4-3 and TRBJ2-6; D remains ambiguous. Per the germline V gene, CDR1 is LGHNA and CDR2 is YSLEER. The CDR3 spans 19 residues. The ends were cut back, 1 base at V and 1 base at J, with 17 bases in the middle. In DNA, the CDR3 is TGCGCCAGCAGCCAAGTGCTGCTAGGAAGCCTTTCTGGGGCCAACGTCCTGACTTTC. This translates into CASSQVLLGSLSGANVLTF.

This chain joins TRBV7-2 and TRBJ2-7; D gene ambiguous. The CDR3 loop spans 16 amino acids. Trimming stripped 5 bases from V and 0 bases from J, with 17 bases between. Germline V gene data show CDR1 as SGHTA and CDR2 as FQGNSA. CDR3 amino acids: CASSAASGAASYEQYF. CDR3 nucleotide sequence: TGTGCCAGCAGCGCTGCGTCGGGCGCTGCCTCCTACGAGCAGTACTTC.

This chain uses TRBV5-1 with TRBJ2-1, with TRBD2 matching 12 bases. Trimming removed 4 bases from V and 8 bases from J; junction bases left unmatched: 16. This CDR3 has 18 residues. CDR1 and CDR2 (germline): SGHRS, YFSETQ. This CDR3 reads CASSRRVTSGGLGYEQFF. As DNA, the CDR3 is TGCGCCAGCAGCCGTCGTGTGACTAGCGGGGGCTTGGGGTATGAGCAGTTCTTC. The whole variable domain, filled in from reference TRBV5-1 and TRBJ2-1, reads KAGVTQTPRYLIKTRGQQVTLSCSPISGHRSVSWYQQTPGQGLQFLFEYFSETQRNKGNFPGRFSGRQFSNSRSEMNVSTLELGDSALYLCASSRRVTSGGLGYEQFFGPGTRLTVL.

A few counts support this clonotype. The chain carries TRBV5-1 and TRBJ2-1; the D gene is possibly TRBD1 (5 bases). Deletions cut 1 base from V and 10 bases from J, with 18 bases between. The CDR3 extends over 15 amino acids. The germline V gene encodes CDR1 SGHRS and CDR2 YFSETQ. The CDR3 sequence: CASSLSQVYALEQFF. The CDR3 nucleotides are TGCGCCAGCAGCTTGTCACAGGTGTACGCTTTGGAGCAGTTCTTC.

The chain couples TRBV2 to TRBJ2-1; D unclear. CDR3 length equals 13 residues. The ends were cut back, 3 bases at V and 8 bases at J, with 11 bases in the middle. The V gene's germline CDR1 is SNHLY and CDR2 FYNNEI. CDR3 protein: CASSELSFDEQFF. Here the CDR3 DNA reads TGTGCCAGCAGTGAGTTGAGTTTCGATGAGCAGTTCTTC.

The chain uses TRBV6-1 and TRBJ1-2; 7 bases match TRBD1. The CDR3 has 15 residues. Germline lookup yields CDR1 MNHNS and CDR2 SASEGT. V was clipped by 4 bases and J by 1 base; unmatched bases: 6. The CDR3 DNA reads as TGTGCCAGCAGTGCTATGACAGGGATTAACTATGGCTACACCTTC. It encodes CASSAMTGINYGYTF.

This rearrangement joins TRBV15 to TRBJ1-2; 12 bases align to TRBD1. The trim removed 2 bases at V and 3 bases at J, leaving 4 bases unmatched. Germline V gene data show CDR1 as LNHNV and CDR2 as YYDKDF (reference sequence). The CDR3 is 16 residues long. CDR3 coding DNA: TGTGCCACCAGCAGATCCGGGACAGGGGGCGACTATGGCTACACCTTC. Amino acids: CATSRSGTGGDYGYTF.

This clonotype was found once. The chain uses TRBV27 and TRBJ2-5; D tentatively reads TRBD1 or TRBD2 (6 bases each). CDR3 length equals 15 residues. Trimming cost V 3 bases and J 7 bases, with 18 bases left between them. Germline CDR1 is MNHEY and CDR2 is SMNVEV (reference sequence). The DNA for the CDR3 is TGTGCCAGCAGTTTCGGCGGTCGGGGGCTTGGGACCCAGTACTTC. Its translation is CASSFGGRGLGTQYF.

This clonotype came up many times. This chain uses TRBV20-1 with TRBJ2-7, with TRBD1 matching over 7 bases. Germline V gene lookup returns CDR1 DFQATT and CDR2 SNEGSKA (reference sequence). CDR3 length: 16 amino acids. Trimming took 1 base from V and 0 from J; bases not matched to a gene: 9. The CDR3: CSARGPDRADSYEQYF. The CDR3 DNA reads TGCAGTGCTAGAGGCCCTGACAGGGCCGACTCCTACGAGCAGTACTTC.

This clonotype was counted only a few times. V is TRBV28 and J is TRBJ2-7, with unresolved D. CDR3 length equals 14 residues. Trimming took off 3 bases at V and 3 bases at J, with 12 bases between the two ends. Germline V gene lookup returns CDR1 MDHEN and CDR2 SYDVKM. CDR3 protein: CASSFLGLHYEQYF. The CDR3 coding sequence is TGTGCCAGCAGTTTCTTGGGGTTACACTACGAGCAGTACTTC.

The sample holds a few counts of this clonotype. This chain uses TRBV7-2 with TRBJ1-2; D call uncertain. The V end lost 1 base, the J end lost 1 base, and 13 bases lay between the germline ends. This CDR3 is built from 16 residues. CDR1 and CDR2 from the germline V gene are SGHTA and FQGNSA. CDR3 in amino acids: CASSLDPSGNNYGYTF. As DNA, the CDR3 is TGTGCCAGCAGCTTAGATCCTAGCGGCAATAACTATGGCTACACCTTC.